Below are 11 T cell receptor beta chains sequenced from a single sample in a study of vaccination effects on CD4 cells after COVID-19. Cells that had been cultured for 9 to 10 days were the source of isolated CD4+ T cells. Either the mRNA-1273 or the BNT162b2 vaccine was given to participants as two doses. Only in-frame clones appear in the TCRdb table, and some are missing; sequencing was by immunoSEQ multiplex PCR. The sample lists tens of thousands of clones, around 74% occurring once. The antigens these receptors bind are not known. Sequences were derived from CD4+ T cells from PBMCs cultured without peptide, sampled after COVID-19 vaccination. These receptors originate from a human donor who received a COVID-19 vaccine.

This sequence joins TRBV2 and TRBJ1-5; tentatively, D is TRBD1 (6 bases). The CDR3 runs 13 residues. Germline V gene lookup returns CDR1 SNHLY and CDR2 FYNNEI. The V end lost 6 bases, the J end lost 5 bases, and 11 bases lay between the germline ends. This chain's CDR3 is CASRGQTDQPQHF. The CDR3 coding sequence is TGTGCCAGCAGGGGACAAACGGATCAGCCCCAGCATTTT.

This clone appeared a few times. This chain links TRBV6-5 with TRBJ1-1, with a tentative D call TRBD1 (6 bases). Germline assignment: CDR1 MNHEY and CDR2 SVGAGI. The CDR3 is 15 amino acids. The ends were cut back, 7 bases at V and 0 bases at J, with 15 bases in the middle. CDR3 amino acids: CASNPTGPLNTEAFF. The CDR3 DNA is TGTGCCAGCAACCCGACAGGACCTTTGAACACTGAAGCTTTCTTT.

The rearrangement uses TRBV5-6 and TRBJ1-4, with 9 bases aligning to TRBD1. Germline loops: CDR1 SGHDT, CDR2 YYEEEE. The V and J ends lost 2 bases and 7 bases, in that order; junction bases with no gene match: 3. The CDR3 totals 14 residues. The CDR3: CASSLQGAGEKLFF. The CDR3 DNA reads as TGTGCCAGCAGCTTACAGGGGGCAGGTGAAAAACTGTTTTTT.

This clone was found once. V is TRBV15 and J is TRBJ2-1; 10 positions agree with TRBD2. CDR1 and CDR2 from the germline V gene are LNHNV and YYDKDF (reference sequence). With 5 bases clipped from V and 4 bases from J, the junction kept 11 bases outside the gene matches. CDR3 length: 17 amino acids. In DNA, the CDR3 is TGTGCCACCAGCGGGATTATAGCGGGGGGAAGTTACAATGAGCAGTTCTTC. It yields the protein CATSGIIAGGSYNEQFF.

The CDR3 sequence: CASSFQGNPRTDTQYF. DNA for the CDR3: TGTGCCAGCAGCTTTCAGGGGAATCCACGCACAGATACGCAGTATTTT. The chain recombines TRBV7-2 with TRBJ2-3; D might be TRBD1 (6 bases). V gave up 3 bases and J gave up 1 base, with 14 bases separating them. The germline V gene encodes CDR1 SGHTA and CDR2 FQGNSA. The CDR3 sequence is 16 residues long. Complete variable domain (other parts from reference TRBV7-2 and TRBJ2-3): GAGVSQSPSNKVTEKGKDVELRCDPISGHTALYWYRQSLGQGLEFLIYFQGNSAPDKSGLPSDRFSAERTGGSVSTLTIQRTQQEDSAVYLCASSFQGNPRTDTQYFGPGTRLTVL.

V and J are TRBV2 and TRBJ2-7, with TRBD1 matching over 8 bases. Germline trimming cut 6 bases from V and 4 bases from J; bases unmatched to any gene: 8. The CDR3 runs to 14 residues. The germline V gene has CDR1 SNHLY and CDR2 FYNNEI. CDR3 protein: CASRGGQGVYEQYV. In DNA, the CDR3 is TGTGCCAGCAGGGGCGGACAGGGAGTGTACGAGCAGTACGTC.

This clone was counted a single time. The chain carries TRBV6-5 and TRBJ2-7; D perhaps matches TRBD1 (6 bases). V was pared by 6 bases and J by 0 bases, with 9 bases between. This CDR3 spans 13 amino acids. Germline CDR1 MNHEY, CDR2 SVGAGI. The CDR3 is CASRRGSSYEQYV. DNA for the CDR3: TGTGCCAGCAGGAGGGGGTCCTCCTACGAGCAGTACGTC.

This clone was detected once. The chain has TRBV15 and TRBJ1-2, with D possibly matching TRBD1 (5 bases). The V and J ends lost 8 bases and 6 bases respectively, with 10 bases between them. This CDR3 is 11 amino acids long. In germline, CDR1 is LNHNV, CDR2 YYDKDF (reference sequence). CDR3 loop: CATHPGHGYTF. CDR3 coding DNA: TGTGCCACCCATCCGGGGCATGGCTACACCTTC. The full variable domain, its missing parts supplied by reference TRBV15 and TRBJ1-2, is DAMVIQNPRYQVTQFGKPVTLSCSQTLNHNVMYWYQQKSSQAPKLLFHYYDKDFNNEADTPDNFQSRRPNTSFCFLDIRSPGLGDTAMYLCATHPGHGYTFGSGTRLTVV.

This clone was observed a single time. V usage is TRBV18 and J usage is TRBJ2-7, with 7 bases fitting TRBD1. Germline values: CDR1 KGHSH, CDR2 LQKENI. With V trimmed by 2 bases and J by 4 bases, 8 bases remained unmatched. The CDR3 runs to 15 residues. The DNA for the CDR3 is TGTGCCAGCTCACCAAGGCAGGGGGTGTCGTACGAGCAGTACGTC. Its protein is CASSPRQGVSYEQYV.

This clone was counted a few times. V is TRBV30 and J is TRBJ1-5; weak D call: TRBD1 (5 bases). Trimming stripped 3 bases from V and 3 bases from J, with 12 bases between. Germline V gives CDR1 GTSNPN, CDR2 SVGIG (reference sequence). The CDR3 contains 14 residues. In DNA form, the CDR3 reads TGTGCCTGGAGAGAGCAGGGCCCCAATCAGCCCCAGCATTTT. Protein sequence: CAWREQGPNQPQHF.

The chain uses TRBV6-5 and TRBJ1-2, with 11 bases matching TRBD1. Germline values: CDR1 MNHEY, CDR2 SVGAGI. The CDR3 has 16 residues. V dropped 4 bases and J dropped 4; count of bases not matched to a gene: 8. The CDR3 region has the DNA TGTGCCAGCAGTTCCCGGACAGGGGGCTGGGTCTATGGCTACACCTTC. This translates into CASSSRTGGWVYGYTF.